What follows are 17 T cell receptor beta chains derived from one specimen sequenced in a study of blood T cell repertoires in COVID-19 (dated by TCRdb to 2019 to 2021). The protocol used for the library was the immunoSEQ multiplex PCR assay. The clones in this table, taken by TCRdb from immuneACCESS, are in-frame only. Not every clone is retained; where verified, under half of the shortfall comes from an unresolved V gene, and the cause of the rest is unknown. The sample table contains 240,000 or so clones; only one count was recorded for about 85% of them. The ten largest clones represent more than 6% of the sample. Input material: peripheral blood. These receptor sequences come from a man aged 60-69 years who had recovered from COVID-19.

The CDR3 DNA reads TGTGCCAGCAGCCTCCTGGACAGGGCCCCCTACAATGAGCAGTTCTTC. It yields the protein CASSLLDRAPYNEQFF. V gene TRBV7-9 combines with J gene TRBJ2-1; TRBD1 agrees at 8 bases. CDR3 size: 16 residues. The germline gives CDR1 SEHNR, CDR2 FQNEAQ (reference sequence). J lost 2 bases, V lost 5 bases, and 8 bases had no gene match.

The CDR3 DNA follows: TGTGCCAGCAGGAGACAGAGGAACACCGGGGAGCTGTTTTTT. It yields the protein CASRRQRNTGELFF. The gene calls are TRBV6-5 and TRBJ2-2, with a possible D match to TRBD1 (5 bases). Trimming pared 6 bases from V and 1 base from J, leaving 9 bases between. CDR3 size: 14 residues. From germline, CDR1 is MNHEY and CDR2 SVGAGI.

The gene calls are TRBV14 and TRBJ1-2, with D perhaps matching TRBD1 (5 bases). Per the germline V gene, CDR1 is SGHDN and CDR2 is FVKESK. Trimming took off 5 bases at V and 6 bases at J, with 16 bases between the two ends. CDR3 length: 14 amino acids. The CDR3 reads CASSFIRQTHGYTF. The DNA of the CDR3 is TGTGCCAGCAGCTTTATTCGACAGACCCATGGCTACACCTTC. Full variable domain (remainder filled in from reference TRBV14 and TRBJ1-2): EAGVTQFPSHSVIEKGQTVTLRCDPISGHDNLYWYRRVMGKEIKFLLHFVKESKQDESGMPNNRFLAERTGGTYSTLKVQPAELEDSGVYFCASSFIRQTHGYTFGSGTRLTVV.

The chain combines TRBV11-3 with TRBJ2-3, with TRBD2 identical over 12 bases. CDR3 size: 16 residues. Per the germline V gene, CDR1 is SGHNT and CDR2 is YENEEA. With 5 bases clipped from V and 2 bases from J, the junction kept 5 bases outside the gene matches. The CDR3 nucleotides are TGTGCCAGCAGCCCCGGGACTAGCGGGCCCACAGATACGCAGTATTTT. Translated, it gives CASSPGTSGPTDTQYF.

This clone appeared once. The chain uses TRBV28 and TRBJ2-7; 11 positions agree with TRBD1. This CDR3 is built from 16 residues. CDR1 and CDR2 (germline): MDHEN, SYDVKM. Trimming cost V 5 bases and J 2 bases; bases outside gene matches: 8. CDR3 sequence (DNA): TGTGCCAGCAGTCGCCCCCGGGACAGGGGGACCTACGAGCAGTACTTC. Protein: CASSRPRDRGTYEQYF.

The chain carries TRBV5-5 and TRBJ2-2, with TRBD2 matching over 9 bases. The CDR3 spans 17 residues. Germline lookup yields CDR1 SGHKS and CDR2 YYEKEE (reference sequence). With 6 bases clipped from V and 0 bases from J, the junction kept 9 bases outside the gene matches. The CDR3, as DNA: TGTGCCAGCACTCAGAGGAGCGGGGGGACGAACACCGGGGAGCTGTTTTTT. Translated: CASTQRSGGTNTGELFF.

This clone was observed once. This chain uses TRBV24-1 with TRBJ1-1; D gene unclear. Germline CDR1 and CDR2: KGHDR and SFDVKD. Between the trimmed V and J ends, which lost 4 bases and 7 bases, there was a span of 15 bases. The CDR3 is 14 amino acids. CDR3: CATSDPATGFEAFF. CDR3 in DNA: TGTGCCACCAGTGACCCAGCGACTGGATTTGAAGCTTTCTTT.

The V gene is TRBV2, the J gene TRBJ2-5; 12 bases map to TRBD2. From germline, CDR1 is SNHLY and CDR2 FYNNEI. V was clipped by 2 bases and J by 5 bases; unmatched bases: 9. The CDR3 runs to 17 residues. The CDR3, as DNA: TGTGCCAGCAGTGAACACCTAGCGGGGGGGCCGGCGGAGACCCAGTACTTC. This codes for CASSEHLAGGPAETQYF. Based on the CDR3 plus reference TRBV2 and TRBJ2-5, the full variable domain is EPEVTQTPSHQVTQMGQEVILRCVPISNHLYFYWYRQILGQKVEFLVSFYNNEISEKSEIFDDQFSVERPDGSNFTLKIRSTKLEDSAMYFCASSEHLAGGPAETQYFGPGTRLLVL.

V and J are TRBV9 and TRBJ2-3; D remains unclear. The CDR3 loop spans 13 amino acids. The germline V and J ends were trimmed by 4 bases and 4 bases, with 10 bases remaining between them. CDR1 is SGDLS and CDR2 is YYNGEE in the germline V gene. CDR3 in DNA: TGTGCCAGCAGCACACCTCTAGCAGATACGCAGTATTTT. Translating gives CASSTPLADTQYF.

This clone has just one count. This chain connects TRBV6-1 to TRBJ2-1, with D perhaps matching TRBD2 (6 bases). Trimming left V 4 bases short and J 4 bases short, with 8 bases between. This CDR3 comprises 13 residues. Germline values: CDR1 MNHNS, CDR2 SASEGT. CDR3 loop: CASSVAEYNEQFF. The DNA of the CDR3 is TGTGCCAGCAGTGTAGCGGAGTACAATGAGCAGTTCTTC.

The chain joins TRBV4-2 to TRBJ2-1; 16 bases fit TRBD2. Germline V gene data show CDR1 as LGHNA and CDR2 as YNFKEQ. CDR3 length equals 18 residues. J was trimmed by 8 bases and V by 1 base; bases with no gene match: 8. The CDR3 DNA is TGTGCCAGCAGCCAAGGTACCGGGACTAGCGGGGGGGCCCATGAGCAGTTCTTC. Translating gives CASSQGTGTSGGAHEQFF.

This clone occurred once. The chain recombines TRBV27 with TRBJ2-1; the match to TRBD2 covers 10 bases. CDR3 length: 14 amino acids. V shed 6 bases and J 7 bases; nucleotides not matched to a gene: 6. Germline V lookup: CDR1 MNHEY, CDR2 SMNVEV (reference sequence). The CDR3 here is CASRTRGLANEQFF. The CDR3 bases are TGTGCCAGCAGGACCCGGGGACTAGCGAATGAGCAGTTCTTC.

The genes are TRBV5-1 and TRBJ2-7; 7 nucleotides line up with TRBD2. V trimming: 0 bases; J trimming: 3 bases; junction bases outside the gene matches: 0. CDR3 length equals 13 residues. The V gene's germline CDR1 is SGHRS and CDR2 YFSETQ. In DNA form, the CDR3 reads TGCGCCAGCAGCTTGGGGGAGGGCTACGAGCAGTACTTC. Protein: CASSLGEGYEQYF.

This clone appeared a single time. This chain uses TRBV21-1 with TRBJ1-6; TRBD1 reflects the table's D call only, with no check against the DNA. TRBV21-1 is shown as a pseudogene. The CDR3 runs 16 residues. The CDR3 DNA reads TGTGCCAGCAGCAAATGCGACAGCTCCTATAATTCACCCCTCCACTTT. It codes for CASSKCDSSYNSPLHF.

The rearrangement joins TRBV19 to TRBJ2-2, with D unresolved. Trimming cost V 5 bases and J 5 bases, with 9 bases left between them. Germline CDR1 is LNHDA and CDR2 is SQIVND (reference sequence). The CDR3 is made up of 13 amino acids. CDR3 sequence: CASSPLRTGELFF. The CDR3 bases are TGTGCCAGTAGTCCGCTCCGGACCGGGGAGCTGTTTTTT. Based on the CDR3 plus reference TRBV19 and TRBJ2-2, the full variable domain is DGGITQSPKYLFRKEGQNVTLSCEQNLNHDAMYWYRQDPGQGLRLIYYSQIVNDFQKGDIAEGYSVSREKKESFPLTVTSAQKNPTAFYLCASSPLRTGELFFGEGSRLTVL.

The gene calls are TRBV3-1 (or the pseudogene TRBV3-2) and TRBJ2-7; tentatively, D is TRBD1 (5 bases). The CDR3 spans 15 residues. V lost 3 bases and J 3 bases, leaving 15 bases between the germline ends. The germline gives CDR1 LGHDT, CDR2 YNNKEL (reference sequence). In DNA, the CDR3 is TGTGCCAGCAGCCATGGACACCAAAGGGGCTACGAGCAGTACTTC. Protein: CASSHGHQRGYEQYF.

The chain is built from TRBV14 and TRBJ2-3; 7 bases agree with TRBD2. The germline V gene encodes CDR1 SGHDN and CDR2 FVKESK. This CDR3 is built from 15 residues. Trimming removed 4 bases from V and 4 bases from J; junction bases left unmatched: 8. The CDR3: CASSRGSGYADTQYF. CDR3 DNA sequence: TGTGCCAGCAGCCGGGGTAGCGGGTACGCAGATACGCAGTATTTT. The full variable domain, completed using reference TRBV14 and TRBJ2-3, is EAGVTQFPSHSVIEKGQTVTLRCDPISGHDNLYWYRRVMGKEIKFLLHFVKESKQDESGMPNNRFLAERTGGTYSTLKVQPAELEDSGVYFCASSRGSGYADTQYFGPGTRLTVL.